This T cell receptor beta chain was retrieved from a study of T cell repertoires in cytomegalovirus infection. MiXCR, run by TCRdb on the reads, gives a single entry per CDR3 protein. This sample has some 300,000 distinct CDR3 sequences, with 9.6% found just once. This clonotype was recorded a few times. CDR1 and CDR2 (germline): DFQATT, SNEGSKA (reference sequence). V shed 6 bases and J shed 9 bases, with 15 bases lying between them. This CDR3 has 12 amino acids. Material: PBMCs. The clonotype comes from a human donor in good health (CMV status not recorded). Some clones in this sample may be carry-over from other donors' samples. This rearrangement joins TRBV20-1 to TRBJ2-1; D ambiguous. Here the CDR3 DNA reads TGCAGTGCGGCGCGCGGCAGACTTGAGCAGTTCTTC. Its translation is CSAARGRLEQFF.